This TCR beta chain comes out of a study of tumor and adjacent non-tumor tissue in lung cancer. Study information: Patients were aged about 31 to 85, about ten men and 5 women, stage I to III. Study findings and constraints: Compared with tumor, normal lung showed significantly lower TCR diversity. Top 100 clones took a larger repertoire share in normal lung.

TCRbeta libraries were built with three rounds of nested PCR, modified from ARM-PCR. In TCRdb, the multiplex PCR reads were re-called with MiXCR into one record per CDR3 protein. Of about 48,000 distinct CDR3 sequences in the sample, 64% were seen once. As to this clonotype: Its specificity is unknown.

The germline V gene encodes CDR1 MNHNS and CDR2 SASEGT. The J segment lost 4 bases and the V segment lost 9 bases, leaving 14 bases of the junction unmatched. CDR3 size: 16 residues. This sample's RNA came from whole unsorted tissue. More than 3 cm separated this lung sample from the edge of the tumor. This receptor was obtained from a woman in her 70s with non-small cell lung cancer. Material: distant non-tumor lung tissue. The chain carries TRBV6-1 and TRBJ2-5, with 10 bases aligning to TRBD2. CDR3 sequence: CARRKEPTSGLETQYF. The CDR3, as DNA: TGTGCCAGGCGGAAAGAGCCGACTAGCGGGTTAGAGACCCAGTACTTC.